The clone carrying this T cell receptor beta chain is a singleton in its sample. Authors' processing steps: Reference gene primers were amplified, and this amplification served to estimate nucleated cell counts. TCRdb's table, derived via immunoSEQ multiplex PCR, lists solely in-frame clones and lacks some. That table gives V, J and clone size, and the DNA gave D and trimming. The repertoire holds more than 120,000 clones, with over 75% as singletons. Germline assignment: CDR1 MNHEY and CDR2 SMNVEV (reference sequence). The ends were cut back, 8 bases at V and 4 bases at J, with 17 bases in the middle. CDR3 length: 15 residues. Participant reports of clinical history set cohort assignment. The data derive from a study of blood T cell repertoires in COVID-19. Looking at the study overall: COVID-19 samples collected from the United States, Italy and Spain covered acute and convalescent phases. PBMCs, B-cell-depleted T cells, or T cells provided the cDNA or gDNA that made up the material.

Sequenced material: PBMCs or T cells enriched from blood (not recorded which). The rearrangement links TRBV27 to TRBJ1-4; D not certain. The sequence came from a man aged 50 to 60 in a cohort exposed to, infected with or recovered from COVID-19 (not recorded which). The CDR3 region has the DNA TGTGCCAGCGGCCGGGGTCGGGCCCTTAATGAAAAACTGTTTTTT. Translated: CASGRGRALNEKLFF.